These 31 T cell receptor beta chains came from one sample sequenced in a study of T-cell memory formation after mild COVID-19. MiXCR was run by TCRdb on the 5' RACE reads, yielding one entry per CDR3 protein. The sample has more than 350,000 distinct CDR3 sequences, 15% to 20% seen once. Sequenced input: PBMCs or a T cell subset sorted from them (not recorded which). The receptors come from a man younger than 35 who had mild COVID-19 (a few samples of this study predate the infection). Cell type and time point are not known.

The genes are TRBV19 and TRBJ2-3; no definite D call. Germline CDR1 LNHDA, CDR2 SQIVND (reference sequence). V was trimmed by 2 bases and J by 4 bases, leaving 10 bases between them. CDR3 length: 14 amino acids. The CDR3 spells CASSIIRSSDTQYF. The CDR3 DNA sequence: TGTGCCAGTAGTATAATCAGGTCATCAGATACGCAGTATTTT. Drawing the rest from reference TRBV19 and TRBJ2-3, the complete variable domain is DGGITQSPKYLFRKEGQNVTLSCEQNLNHDAMYWYRQDPGQGLRLIYYSQIVNDFQKGDIAEGYSVSREKKESFPLTVTSAQKNPTAFYLCASSIIRSSDTQYFGPGTRLTVL.

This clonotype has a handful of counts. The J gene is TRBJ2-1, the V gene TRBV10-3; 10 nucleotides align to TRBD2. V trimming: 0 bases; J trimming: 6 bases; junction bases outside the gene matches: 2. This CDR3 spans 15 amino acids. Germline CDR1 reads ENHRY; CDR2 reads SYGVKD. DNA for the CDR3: TGTGCCATCAGTGAGTCGGTAGCGGGGGGCAATGAGCAGTTCTTC. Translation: CAISESVAGGNEQFF.

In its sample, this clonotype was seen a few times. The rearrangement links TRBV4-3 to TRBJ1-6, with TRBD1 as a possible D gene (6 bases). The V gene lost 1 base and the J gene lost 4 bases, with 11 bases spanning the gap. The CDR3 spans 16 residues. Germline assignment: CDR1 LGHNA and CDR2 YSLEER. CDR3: CASSQGGPGYNSPLHF. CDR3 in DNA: TGCGCCAGCAGCCAAGGGGGGCCGGGGTATAATTCACCCCTCCACTTT.

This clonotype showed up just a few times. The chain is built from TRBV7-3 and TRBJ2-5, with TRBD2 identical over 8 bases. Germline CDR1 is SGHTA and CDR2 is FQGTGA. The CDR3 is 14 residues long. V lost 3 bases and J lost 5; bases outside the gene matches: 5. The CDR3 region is CASSFQGLGETQYF. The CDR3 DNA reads TGTGCCAGCAGCTTCCAGGGACTAGGGGAGACCCAGTACTTC.

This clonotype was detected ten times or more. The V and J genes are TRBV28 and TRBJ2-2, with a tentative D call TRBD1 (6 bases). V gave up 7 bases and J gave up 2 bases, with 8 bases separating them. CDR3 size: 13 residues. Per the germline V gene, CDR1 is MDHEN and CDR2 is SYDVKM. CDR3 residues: CASKGTNTGELFF. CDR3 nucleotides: TGTGCCAGCAAGGGGACAAACACCGGGGAGCTGTTTTTT.

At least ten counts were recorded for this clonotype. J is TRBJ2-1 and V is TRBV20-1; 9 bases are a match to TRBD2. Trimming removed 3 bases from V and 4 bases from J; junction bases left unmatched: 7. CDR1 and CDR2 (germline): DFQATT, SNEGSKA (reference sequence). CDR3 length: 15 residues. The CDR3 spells CSASRLAGRYNEQFF. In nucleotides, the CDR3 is TGCAGTGCTAGTCGGCTAGCGGGGAGGTACAATGAGCAGTTCTTC.

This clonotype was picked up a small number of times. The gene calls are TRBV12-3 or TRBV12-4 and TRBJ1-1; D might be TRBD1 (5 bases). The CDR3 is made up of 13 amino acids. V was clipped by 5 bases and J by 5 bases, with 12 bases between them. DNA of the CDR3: TGTGCCAGCAGTCCAGGGTGGGAGACTGAAGCTTTCTTT. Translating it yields CASSPGWETEAFF.

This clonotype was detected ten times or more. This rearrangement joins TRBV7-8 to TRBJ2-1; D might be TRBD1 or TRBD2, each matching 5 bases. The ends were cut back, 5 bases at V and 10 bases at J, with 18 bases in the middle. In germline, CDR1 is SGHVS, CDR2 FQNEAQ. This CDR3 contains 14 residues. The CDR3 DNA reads TGTGCCAGCAGCCCAGAGGGGACCTCCCTAGAGCAGTTCTTC. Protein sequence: CASSPEGTSLEQFF.

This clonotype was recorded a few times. The chain's CDR3 is CASSLRVGEGAGNTIYF. The CDR3 nucleotides are TGCGCCAGCAGCTTACGGGTAGGGGAAGGCGCTGGAAACACCATATATTTT. V gene TRBV4-3 combines with J gene TRBJ1-3; possibly TRBD1 for D (5 bases). Germline V gives CDR1 LGHNA, CDR2 YSLEER. V was trimmed by 5 bases and J by 2 bases, leaving 19 bases between them. CDR3 size: 17 residues.

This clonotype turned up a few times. Here the CDR3 reads CASSYPRRSYNSPLHF. CDR3 sequence (DNA): TGTGCCAGCAGTTACCCGCGACGGTCTTATAATTCACCCCTCCACTTT. The genes are TRBV6-2 or TRBV6-3 and TRBJ1-6; D gene ambiguous. Germline V gene lookup returns CDR1 MNHEY and CDR2 SVGEGT. The V gene lost 2 bases and the J gene lost 4 bases, with 12 bases spanning the gap. CDR3 length: 16 residues.

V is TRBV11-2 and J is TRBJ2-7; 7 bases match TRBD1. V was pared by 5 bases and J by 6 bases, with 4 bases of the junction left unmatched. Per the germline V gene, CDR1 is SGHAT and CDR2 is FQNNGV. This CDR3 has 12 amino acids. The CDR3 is CASSRDRSEQYF. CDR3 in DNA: TGTGCCAGCAGCAGGGACAGATCCGAGCAGTACTTC.

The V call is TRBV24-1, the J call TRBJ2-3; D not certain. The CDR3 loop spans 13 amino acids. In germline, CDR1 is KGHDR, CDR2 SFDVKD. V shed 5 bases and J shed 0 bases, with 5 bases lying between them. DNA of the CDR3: TGTGCCACCAGTGGGTCTAGCACAGATACGCAGTATTTT. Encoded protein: CATSGSSTDTQYF.

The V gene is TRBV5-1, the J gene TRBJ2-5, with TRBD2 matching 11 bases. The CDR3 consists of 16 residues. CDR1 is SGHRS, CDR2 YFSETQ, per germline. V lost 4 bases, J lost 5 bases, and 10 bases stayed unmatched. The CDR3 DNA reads TGCGCCAGCAGCCTCGGGACTAGCGGAGGGGTGGAGACCCAGTACTTC. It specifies CASSLGTSGGVETQYF.

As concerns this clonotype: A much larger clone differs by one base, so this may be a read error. CDR3 coding DNA: TGCGCCAGCAGCCCGACAGGACAGGAAAATGAAGCTTTCTTT. Translating it yields CASSPTGQENEAFF. The rearrangement joins TRBV4-1 to TRBJ1-1; 7 bases are a match to TRBD1. The CDR3 consists of 14 residues. CDR1 and CDR2 from the germline V gene are MGHRA and YSYEKL. With V trimmed by 4 bases and J by 7 bases, 9 bases remained unmatched.

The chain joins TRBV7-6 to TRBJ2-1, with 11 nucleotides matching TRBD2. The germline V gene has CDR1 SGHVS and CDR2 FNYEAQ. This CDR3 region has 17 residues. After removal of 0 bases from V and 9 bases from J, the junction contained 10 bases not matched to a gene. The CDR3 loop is CASSLAPGSGGASEQFF. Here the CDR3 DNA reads TGTGCCAGCAGCTTAGCGCCGGGTAGCGGGGGGGCGAGTGAGCAGTTCTTC.

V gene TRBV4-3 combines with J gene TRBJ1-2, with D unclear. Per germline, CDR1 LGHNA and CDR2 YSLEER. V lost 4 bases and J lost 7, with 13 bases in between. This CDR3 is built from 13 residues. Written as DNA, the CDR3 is TGCGCCAGCAGCCGACTCCCCTACTCTGGCTACACCTTC. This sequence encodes CASSRLPYSGYTF.

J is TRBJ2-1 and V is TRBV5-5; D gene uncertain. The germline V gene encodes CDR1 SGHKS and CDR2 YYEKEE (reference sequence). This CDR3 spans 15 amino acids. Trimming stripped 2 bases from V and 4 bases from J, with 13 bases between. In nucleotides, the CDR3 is TGTGCCAGCAGCTTTGGACCGACCGGGTACAATGAGCAGTTCTTC. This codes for CASSFGPTGYNEQFF. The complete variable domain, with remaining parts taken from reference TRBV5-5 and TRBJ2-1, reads DAGVTQSPTHLIKTRGQQVTLRCSPISGHKSVSWYQQVLGQGPQFIFQYYEKEERGRGNFPDRFSARQFPNYSSELNVNALLLGDSALYLCASSFGPTGYNEQFFGPGTRLTVL.

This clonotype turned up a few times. This CDR3 reads CATSRSSGGQETQYF. CDR3 bases: TGTGCCACCAGCAGGAGTAGCGGGGGCCAAGAGACCCAGTACTTC. This chain uses TRBV15 with TRBJ2-5; 9 bases fit TRBD2. Unmatched junction bases numbered 3, after V lost 3 bases and J lost 1 base. Per germline, CDR1 LNHNV and CDR2 YYDKDF (reference sequence). The CDR3 contains 15 residues.

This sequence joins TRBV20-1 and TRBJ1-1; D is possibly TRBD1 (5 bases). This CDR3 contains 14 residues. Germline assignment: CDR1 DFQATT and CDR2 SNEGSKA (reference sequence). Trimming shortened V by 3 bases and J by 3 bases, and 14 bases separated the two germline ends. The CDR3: CSASDRSGYTEAFF. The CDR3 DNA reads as TGCAGTGCTAGTGACAGAAGCGGATACACTGAAGCTTTCTTT.

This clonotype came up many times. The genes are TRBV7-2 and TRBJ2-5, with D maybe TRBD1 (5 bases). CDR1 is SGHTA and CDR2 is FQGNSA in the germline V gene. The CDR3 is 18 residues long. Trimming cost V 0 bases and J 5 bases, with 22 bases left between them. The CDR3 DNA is TGTGCCAGCAGCTTAGCTTTGTCCATCCCAGGGTTAGGGGAGACCCAGTACTTC. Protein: CASSLALSIPGLGETQYF.

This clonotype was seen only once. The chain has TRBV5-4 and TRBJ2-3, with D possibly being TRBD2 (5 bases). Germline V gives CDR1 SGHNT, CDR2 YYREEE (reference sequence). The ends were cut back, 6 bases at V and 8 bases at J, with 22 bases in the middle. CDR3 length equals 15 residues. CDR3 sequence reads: CASTDGVLGFGTQYF. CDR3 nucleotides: TGTGCCAGCACGGACGGGGTGCTCGGGTTTGGTACGCAGTATTTT.

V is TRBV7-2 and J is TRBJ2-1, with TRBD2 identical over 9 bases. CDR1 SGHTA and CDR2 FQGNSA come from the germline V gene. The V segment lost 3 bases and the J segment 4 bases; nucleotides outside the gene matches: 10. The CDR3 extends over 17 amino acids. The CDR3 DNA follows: TGTGCCAGCAGCTTGGGGTCCGGGACTAGCCCTTACAATGAGCAGTTCTTC. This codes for CASSLGSGTSPYNEQFF.

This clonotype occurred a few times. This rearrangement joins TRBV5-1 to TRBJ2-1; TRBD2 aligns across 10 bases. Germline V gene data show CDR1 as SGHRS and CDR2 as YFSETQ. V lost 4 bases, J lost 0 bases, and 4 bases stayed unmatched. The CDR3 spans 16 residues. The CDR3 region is CASSDPSGGSYNEQFF. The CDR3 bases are TGCGCCAGCAGCGACCCTAGCGGGGGCTCCTACAATGAGCAGTTCTTC.

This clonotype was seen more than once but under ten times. The CDR3, as DNA: TGCGCCAGCAGCTCGTCCCCCGGGGGTAGGAATGAGCAGTTCTTC. Protein: CASSSSPGGRNEQFF. The rearrangement links TRBV5-1 to TRBJ2-1, with D perhaps matching TRBD2 (6 bases). This CDR3 region has 15 residues. Germline CDR1 is SGHRS and CDR2 is YFSETQ. Deletions cut 3 bases from V and 7 bases from J, with 17 bases between.

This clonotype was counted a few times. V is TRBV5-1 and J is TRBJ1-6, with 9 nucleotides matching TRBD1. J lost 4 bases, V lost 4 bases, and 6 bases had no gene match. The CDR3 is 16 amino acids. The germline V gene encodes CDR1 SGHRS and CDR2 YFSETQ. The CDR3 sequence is CASSPGQGSYNSPLHF. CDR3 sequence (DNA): TGCGCCAGCAGCCCGGGACAGGGATCTTATAATTCACCCCTCCACTTT.

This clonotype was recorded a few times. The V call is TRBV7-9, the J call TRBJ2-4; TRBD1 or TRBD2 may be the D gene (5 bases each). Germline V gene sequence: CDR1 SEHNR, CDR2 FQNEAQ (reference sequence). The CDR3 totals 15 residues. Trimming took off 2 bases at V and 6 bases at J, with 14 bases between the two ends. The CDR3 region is CASSLLAGSGNIQYF. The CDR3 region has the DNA TGTGCCAGCAGCTTACTAGCAGGGTCCGGAAACATTCAGTACTTC.

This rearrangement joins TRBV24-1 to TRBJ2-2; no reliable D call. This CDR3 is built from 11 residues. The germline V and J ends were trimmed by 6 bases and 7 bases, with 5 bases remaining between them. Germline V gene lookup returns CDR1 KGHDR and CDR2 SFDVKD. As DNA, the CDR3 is TGTGCCACCAGTTCTGGCGGGGAGCTGTTTTTT. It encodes CATSSGGELFF.

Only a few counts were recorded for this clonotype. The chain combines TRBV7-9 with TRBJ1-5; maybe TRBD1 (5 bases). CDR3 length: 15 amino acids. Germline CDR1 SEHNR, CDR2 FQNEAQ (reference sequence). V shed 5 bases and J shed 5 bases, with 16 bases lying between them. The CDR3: CASSTGLPRDQPQHF. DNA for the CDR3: TGTGCCAGCAGCACGGGACTGCCGAGAGATCAGCCCCAGCATTTT.

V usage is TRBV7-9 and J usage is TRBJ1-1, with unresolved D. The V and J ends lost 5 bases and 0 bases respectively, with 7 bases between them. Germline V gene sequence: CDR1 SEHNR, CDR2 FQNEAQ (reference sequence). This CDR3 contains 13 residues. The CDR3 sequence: CASSRQLNTEAFF. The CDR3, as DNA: TGTGCCAGCAGCCGTCAACTGAACACTGAAGCTTTCTTT.

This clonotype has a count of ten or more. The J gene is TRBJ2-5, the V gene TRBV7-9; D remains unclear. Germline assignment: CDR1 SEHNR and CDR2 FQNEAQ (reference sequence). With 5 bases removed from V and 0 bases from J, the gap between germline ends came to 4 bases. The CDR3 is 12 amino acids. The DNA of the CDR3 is TGTGCCAGCAGCCTGTACCAAGAGACCCAGTACTTC. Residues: CASSLYQETQYF.

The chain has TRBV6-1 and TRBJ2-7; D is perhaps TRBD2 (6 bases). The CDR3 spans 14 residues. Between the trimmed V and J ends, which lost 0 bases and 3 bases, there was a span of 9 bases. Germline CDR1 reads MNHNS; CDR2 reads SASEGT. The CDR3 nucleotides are TGTGCCAGCAGTGAAGCGCGGGGAAGCTACGAGCAGTACGTC. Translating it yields CASSEARGSYEQYV.